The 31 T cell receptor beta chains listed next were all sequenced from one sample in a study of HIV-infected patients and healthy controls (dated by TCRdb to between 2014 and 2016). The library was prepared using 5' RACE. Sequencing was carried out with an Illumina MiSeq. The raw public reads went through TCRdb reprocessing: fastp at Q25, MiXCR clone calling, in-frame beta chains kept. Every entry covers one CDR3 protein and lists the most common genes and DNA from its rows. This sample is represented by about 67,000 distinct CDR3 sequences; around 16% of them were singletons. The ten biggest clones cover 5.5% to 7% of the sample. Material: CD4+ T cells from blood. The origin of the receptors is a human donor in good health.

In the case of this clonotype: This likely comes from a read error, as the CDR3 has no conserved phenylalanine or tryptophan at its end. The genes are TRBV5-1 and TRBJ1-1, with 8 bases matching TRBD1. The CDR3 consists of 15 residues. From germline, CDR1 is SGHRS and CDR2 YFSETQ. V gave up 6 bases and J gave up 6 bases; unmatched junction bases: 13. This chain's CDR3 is CASIPGRNRGAEAFL. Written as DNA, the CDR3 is TGCGCCAGCATCCCGGGACGAAACAGGGGGGCTGAAGCTTTCTTA.

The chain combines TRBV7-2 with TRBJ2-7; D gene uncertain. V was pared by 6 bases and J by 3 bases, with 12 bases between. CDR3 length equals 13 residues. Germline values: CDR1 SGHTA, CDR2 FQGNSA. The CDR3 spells CASRRRPYYEQYF. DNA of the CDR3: TGTGCCAGCAGAAGGAGACCTTACTACGAGCAGTACTTC.

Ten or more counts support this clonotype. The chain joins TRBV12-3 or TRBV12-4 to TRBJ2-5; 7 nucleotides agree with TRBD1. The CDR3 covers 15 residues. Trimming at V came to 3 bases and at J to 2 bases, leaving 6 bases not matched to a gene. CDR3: CASSLSGDRQETQYF. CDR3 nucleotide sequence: TGTGCCAGCAGTTTGTCTGGGGACAGACAAGAGACCCAGTACTTC.

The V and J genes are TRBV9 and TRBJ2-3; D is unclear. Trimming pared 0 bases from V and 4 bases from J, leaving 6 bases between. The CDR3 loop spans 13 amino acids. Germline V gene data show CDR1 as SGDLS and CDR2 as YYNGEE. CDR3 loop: CASSVGVPDTQYF. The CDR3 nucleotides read TGTGCCAGCAGCGTAGGCGTCCCAGATACGCAGTATTTT.

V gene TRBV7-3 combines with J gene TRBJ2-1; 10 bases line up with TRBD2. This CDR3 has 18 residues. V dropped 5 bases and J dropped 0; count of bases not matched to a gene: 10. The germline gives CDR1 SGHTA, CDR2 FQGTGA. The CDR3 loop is CASSRRPPSGSSYNEQFF. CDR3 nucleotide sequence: TGTGCCAGCAGCCGAAGGCCTCCTAGCGGGAGCTCCTACAATGAGCAGTTCTTC.

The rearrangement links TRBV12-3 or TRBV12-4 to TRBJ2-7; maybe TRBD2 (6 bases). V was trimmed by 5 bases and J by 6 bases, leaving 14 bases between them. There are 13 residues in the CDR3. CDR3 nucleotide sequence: TGTGCCAGCAGTGTCCTTCGGGGGTTCGAGCAGTACTTC. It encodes CASSVLRGFEQYF.

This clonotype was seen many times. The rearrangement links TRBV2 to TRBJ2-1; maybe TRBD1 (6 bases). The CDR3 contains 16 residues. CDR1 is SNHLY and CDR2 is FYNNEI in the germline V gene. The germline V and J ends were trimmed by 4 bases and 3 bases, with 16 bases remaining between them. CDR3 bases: TGTGCCAGCAGTGCCGAAAGGACAGCTCTCTACAATGAGCAGTTCTTC. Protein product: CASSAERTALYNEQFF.

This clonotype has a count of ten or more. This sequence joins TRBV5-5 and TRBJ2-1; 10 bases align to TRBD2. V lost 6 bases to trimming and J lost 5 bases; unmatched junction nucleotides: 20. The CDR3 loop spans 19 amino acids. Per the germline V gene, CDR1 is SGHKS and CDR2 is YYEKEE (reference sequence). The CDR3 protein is CASTQGGGSTSGKDNEQFF. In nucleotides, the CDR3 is TGTGCCAGCACCCAAGGGGGAGGAAGCACTAGCGGGAAGGACAATGAGCAGTTCTTC.

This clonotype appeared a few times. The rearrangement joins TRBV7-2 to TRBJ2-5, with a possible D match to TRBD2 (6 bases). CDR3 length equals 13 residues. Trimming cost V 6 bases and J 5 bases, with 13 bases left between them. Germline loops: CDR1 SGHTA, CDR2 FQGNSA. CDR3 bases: TGTGCCAGCAGGTTGGGGGGTTGGGAGACCCAGTACTTC. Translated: CASRLGGWETQYF.

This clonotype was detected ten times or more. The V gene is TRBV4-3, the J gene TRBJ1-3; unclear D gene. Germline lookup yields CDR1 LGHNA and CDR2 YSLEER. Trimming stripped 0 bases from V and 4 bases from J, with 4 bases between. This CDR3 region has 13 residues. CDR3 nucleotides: TGCGCCAGCAGCCAAGACAGCGGAAACACCATATATTTT. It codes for CASSQDSGNTIYF.

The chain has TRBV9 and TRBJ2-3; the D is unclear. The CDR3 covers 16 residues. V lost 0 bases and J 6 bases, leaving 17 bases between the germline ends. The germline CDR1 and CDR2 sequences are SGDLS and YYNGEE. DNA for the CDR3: TGTGCCAGCAGCGTAGGGGCAGCAGGTCAGTCGGATACGCAGTATTTT. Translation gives CASSVGAAGQSDTQYF.

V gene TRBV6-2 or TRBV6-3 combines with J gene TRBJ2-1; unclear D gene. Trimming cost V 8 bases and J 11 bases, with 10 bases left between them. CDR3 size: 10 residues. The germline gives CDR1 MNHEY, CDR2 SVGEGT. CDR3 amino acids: CASGDIKQFF. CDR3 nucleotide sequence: TGTGCCAGCGGTGATATCAAGCAGTTCTTC.

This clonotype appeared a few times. The CDR3, as DNA: TGTGCCAGTAGACCCAATAATGGTAATGAGCAGTTCTTC. This encodes CASRPNNGNEQFF. The chain uses TRBV19 and TRBJ2-1; D not resolved. Per the germline V gene, CDR1 is LNHDA and CDR2 is SQIVND (reference sequence). The CDR3 runs 13 residues. V was pared by 6 bases and J by 7 bases, with 13 bases between.

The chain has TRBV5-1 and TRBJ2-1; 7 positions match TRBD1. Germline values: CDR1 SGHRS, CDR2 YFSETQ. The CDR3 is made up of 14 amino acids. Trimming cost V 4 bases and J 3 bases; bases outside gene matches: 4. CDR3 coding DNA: TGCGCCAGCAGCCTCGGACAGGTCTACAATGAGCAGTTCTTC. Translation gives CASSLGQVYNEQFF.

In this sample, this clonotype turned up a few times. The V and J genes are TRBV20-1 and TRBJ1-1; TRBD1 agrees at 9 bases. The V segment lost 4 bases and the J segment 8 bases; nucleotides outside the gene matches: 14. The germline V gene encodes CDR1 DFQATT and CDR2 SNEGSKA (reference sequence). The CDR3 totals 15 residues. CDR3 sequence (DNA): TGCAGTGCTACGAATCCGGGACAGGGTTCGTCGGAAGCTTTCTTT. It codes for CSATNPGQGSSEAFF.

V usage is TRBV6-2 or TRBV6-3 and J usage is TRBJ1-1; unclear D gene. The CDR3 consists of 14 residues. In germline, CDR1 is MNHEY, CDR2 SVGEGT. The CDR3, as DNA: TGTGCAGTATGTCGGCAGAACATGAACACTGAAGCTTTCTTT. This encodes CAVCRQNMNTEAFF.

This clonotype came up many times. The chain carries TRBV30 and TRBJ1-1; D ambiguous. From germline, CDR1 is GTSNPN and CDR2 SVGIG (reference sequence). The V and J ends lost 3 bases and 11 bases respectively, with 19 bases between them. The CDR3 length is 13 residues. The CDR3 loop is CAWRSARRVGAFF. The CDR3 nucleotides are TGTGCCTGGAGGTCTGCCCGCCGAGTAGGGGCTTTCTTT.

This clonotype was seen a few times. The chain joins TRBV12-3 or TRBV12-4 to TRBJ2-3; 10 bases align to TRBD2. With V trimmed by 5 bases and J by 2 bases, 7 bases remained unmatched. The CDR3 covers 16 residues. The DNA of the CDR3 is TGTGCCAGCAGTCCCTGGACTAGCGGAAACACAGATACGCAGTATTTT. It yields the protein CASSPWTSGNTDTQYF.

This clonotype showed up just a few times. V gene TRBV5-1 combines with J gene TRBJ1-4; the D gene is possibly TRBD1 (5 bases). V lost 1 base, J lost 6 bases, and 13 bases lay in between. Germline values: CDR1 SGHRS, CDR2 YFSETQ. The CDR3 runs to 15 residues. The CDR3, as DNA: TGCGCCAGCAGCTTGATTCCGGGGCTGGATGAAAAACTGTTTTTT. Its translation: CASSLIPGLDEKLFF.

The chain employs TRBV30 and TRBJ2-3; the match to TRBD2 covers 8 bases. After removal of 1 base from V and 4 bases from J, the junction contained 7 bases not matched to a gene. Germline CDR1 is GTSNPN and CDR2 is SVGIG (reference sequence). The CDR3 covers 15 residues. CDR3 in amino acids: CAWSGGSGDPDTQYF. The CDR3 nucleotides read TGTGCCTGGAGTGGTGGTAGCGGGGACCCAGATACGCAGTATTTT.

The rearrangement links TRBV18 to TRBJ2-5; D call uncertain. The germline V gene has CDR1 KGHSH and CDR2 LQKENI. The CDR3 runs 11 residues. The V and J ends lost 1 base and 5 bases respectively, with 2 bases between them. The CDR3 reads CASSPLETQYF. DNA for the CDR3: TGTGCCAGCTCACCACTGGAGACCCAGTACTTC.

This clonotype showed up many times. CDR3 coding DNA: TGTGCCAGCAGTCCGCGGGTCCCTCTCACAGATACGCAGTATTTT. Protein product: CASSPRVPLTDTQYF. The chain carries TRBV2 and TRBJ2-3, with TRBD2 as a possible D gene (5 bases). V was pared by 5 bases and J by 2 bases, with 14 bases between. The CDR3 sequence is 15 residues long. Per the germline V gene, CDR1 is SNHLY and CDR2 is FYNNEI.

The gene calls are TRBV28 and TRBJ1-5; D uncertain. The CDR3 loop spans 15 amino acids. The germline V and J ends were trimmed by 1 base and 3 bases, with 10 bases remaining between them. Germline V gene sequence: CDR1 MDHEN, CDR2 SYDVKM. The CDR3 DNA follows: TGTGCCAGCAGTTTATACCTGGCAAACAATCAGCCCCAGCATTTT. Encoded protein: CASSLYLANNQPQHF.

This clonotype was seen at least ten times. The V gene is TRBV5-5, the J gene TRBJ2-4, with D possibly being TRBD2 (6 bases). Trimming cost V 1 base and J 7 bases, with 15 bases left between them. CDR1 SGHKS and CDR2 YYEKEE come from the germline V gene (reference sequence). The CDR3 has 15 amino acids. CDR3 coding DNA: TGTGCCAGCAGCTTGAGTCTAGCGTTAGGCAACATTCAGTACTTC. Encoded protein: CASSLSLALGNIQYF.

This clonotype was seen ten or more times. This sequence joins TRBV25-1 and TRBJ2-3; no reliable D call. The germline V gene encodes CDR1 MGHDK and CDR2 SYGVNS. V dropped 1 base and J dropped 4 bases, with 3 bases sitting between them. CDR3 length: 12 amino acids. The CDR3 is CASSEFPDTQYF. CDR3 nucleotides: TGTGCCAGCAGTGAATTTCCAGATACGCAGTATTTT.

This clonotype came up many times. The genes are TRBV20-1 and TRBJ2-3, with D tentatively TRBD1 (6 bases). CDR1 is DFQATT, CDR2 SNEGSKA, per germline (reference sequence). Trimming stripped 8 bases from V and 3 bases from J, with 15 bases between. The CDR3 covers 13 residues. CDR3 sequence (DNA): TGCAGTTCGTACAGGGTGGGAACAGATACGCAGTATTTT. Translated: CSSYRVGTDTQYF.

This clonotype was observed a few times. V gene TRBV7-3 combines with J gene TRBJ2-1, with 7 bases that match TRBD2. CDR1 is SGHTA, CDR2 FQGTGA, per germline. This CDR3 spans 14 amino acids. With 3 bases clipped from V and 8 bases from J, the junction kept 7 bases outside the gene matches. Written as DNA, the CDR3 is TGTGCCAGCAGCTTTCAAGCGGGAAGCGATGAGCAGTTCTTC. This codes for CASSFQAGSDEQFF.

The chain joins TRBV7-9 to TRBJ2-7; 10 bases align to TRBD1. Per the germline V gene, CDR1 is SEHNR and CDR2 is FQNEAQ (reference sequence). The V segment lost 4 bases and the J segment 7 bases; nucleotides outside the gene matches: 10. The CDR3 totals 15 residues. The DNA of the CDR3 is TGTGCCAGCAGCTATACGGGACAGGGGAAACGGGAGCAGTACTTC. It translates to CASSYTGQGKREQYF.

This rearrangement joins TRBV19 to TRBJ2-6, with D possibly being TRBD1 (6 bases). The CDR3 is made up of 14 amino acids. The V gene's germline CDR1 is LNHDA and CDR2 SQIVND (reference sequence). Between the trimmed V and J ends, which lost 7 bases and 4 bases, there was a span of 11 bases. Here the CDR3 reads CASTAGAGANVLTF. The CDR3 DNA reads TGTGCCAGTACCGCAGGGGCCGGGGCCAACGTCCTGACTTTC.

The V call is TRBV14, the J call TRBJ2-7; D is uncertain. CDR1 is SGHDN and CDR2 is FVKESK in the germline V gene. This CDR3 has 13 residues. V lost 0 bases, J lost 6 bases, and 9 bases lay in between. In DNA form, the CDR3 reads TGTGCCAGCAGCCAAGAGTTGGTCGGCGAGCAGTACTTC. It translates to CASSQELVGEQYF.

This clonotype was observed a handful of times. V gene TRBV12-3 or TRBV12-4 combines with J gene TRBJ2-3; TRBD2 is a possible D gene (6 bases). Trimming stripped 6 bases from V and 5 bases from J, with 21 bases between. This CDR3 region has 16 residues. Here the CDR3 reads CASSRSGRSQGDTQYF. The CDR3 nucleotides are TGTGCCAGCAGCCGAAGCGGGCGAAGCCAGGGAGATACGCAGTATTTT.